This TCR beta chain was identified in a study of T cell repertoires in cytomegalovirus infection. Study-level findings and limits: Cumulative public TCR beta family frequency identified carriers of CMV plus the relevant HLA.

This clonotype was observed at least ten times. Its specificity is not known. After removal of 6 bases from V and 1 base from J, the junction contained 8 bases not matched to a gene. CDR1 and CDR2 (germline): SEHNR, FQNEAQ (reference sequence). There are 15 residues in the CDR3. From the reads, TCRdb called clonotypes with MiXCR, one entry per CDR3 protein. The data contain 100,000 or so distinct CDR3 sequences, more than 15% of them seen just once; the ten biggest clones take up more than 7%. Material: PBMCs. This chain joins TRBV7-9 and TRBJ2-5; 7 bases agree with TRBD2. This TCR derives from a human donor in good health (CMV status not recorded). Some clones in this sample may be carry-over from other donors' samples. CDR3 bases: TGTGCCAGCAGTTCGAGCGGGGCGACCCAAGAGACCCAGTACTTC. Protein: CASSSSGATQETQYF.